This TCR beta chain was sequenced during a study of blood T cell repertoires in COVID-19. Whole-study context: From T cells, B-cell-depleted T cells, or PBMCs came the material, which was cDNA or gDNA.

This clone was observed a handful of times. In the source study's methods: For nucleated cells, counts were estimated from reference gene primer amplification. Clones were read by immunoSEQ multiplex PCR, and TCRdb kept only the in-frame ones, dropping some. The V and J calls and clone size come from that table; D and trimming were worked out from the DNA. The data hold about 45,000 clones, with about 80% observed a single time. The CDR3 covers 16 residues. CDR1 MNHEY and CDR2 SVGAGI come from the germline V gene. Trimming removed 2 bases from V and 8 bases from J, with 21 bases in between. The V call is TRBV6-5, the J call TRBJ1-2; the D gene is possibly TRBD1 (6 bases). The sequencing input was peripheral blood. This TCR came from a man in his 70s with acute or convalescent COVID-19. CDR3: CASSYIKGDLKGGYTF. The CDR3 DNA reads TGTGCCAGCAGTTACATAAAGGGGGACCTCAAGGGGGGCTACACCTTC.